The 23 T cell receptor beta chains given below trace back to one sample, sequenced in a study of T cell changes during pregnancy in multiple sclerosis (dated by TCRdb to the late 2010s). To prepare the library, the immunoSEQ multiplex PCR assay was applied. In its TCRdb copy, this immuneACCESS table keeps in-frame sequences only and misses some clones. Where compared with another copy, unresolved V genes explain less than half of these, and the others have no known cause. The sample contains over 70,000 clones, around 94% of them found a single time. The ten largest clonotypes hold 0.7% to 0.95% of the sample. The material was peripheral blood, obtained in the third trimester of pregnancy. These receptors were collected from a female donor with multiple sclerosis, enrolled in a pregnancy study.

The CDR3 spells CASMPLRGYRTQYF. For the CDR3, the DNA is TGTGCCAGCATGCCTCTACGAGGTTATCGGACCCAGTACTTC. The chain joins TRBV27 to TRBJ2-5; D gene unclear. The CDR3 extends over 14 amino acids. The V gene's germline CDR1 is MNHEY and CDR2 SMNVEV (reference sequence). Trimming removed 7 bases from V and 7 bases from J, with 19 bases in between.

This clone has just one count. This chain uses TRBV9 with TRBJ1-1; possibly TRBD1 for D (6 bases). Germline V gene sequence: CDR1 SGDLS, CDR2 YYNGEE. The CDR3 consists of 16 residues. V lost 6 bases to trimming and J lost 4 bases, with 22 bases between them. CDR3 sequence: CASTRSGTYNPTEAFF. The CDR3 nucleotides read TGTGCCAGCACCCGAAGCGGGACATACAACCCCACTGAAGCTTTCTTT.

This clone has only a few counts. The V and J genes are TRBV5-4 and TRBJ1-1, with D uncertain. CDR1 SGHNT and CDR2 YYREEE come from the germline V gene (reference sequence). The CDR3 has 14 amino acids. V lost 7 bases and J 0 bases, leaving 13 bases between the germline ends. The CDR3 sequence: CASYDILMNTEAFF. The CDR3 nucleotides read TGTGCCAGCTATGACATACTTATGAACACTGAAGCTTTCTTT. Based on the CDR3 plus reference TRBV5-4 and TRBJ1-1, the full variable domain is ETGVTQSPTHLIKTRGQQVTLRCSSQSGHNTVSWYQQALGQGPQFIFQYYREEENGRGNFPPRFSGLQFPNYSSELNVNALELDDSALYLCASYDILMNTEAFFGQGTRLTVV.

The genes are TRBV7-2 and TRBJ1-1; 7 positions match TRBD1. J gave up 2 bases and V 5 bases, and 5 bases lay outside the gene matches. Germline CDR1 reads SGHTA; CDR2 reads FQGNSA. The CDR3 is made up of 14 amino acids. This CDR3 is CASSRDRLNTEAFF. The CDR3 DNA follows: TGTGCCAGCAGCCGGGACAGATTAAACACTGAAGCTTTCTTT.

The CDR3 DNA sequence: TGTGCCAGCAGCGCCGGACTAACAAGCACAGATACGCAGTATTTT. It specifies CASSAGLTSTDTQYF. The V call is TRBV9, the J call TRBJ2-3; TRBD2 might be the D (6 bases). There are 15 residues in the CDR3. Trimming stripped 3 bases from V and 0 bases from J, with 11 bases between. Germline V gene data show CDR1 as SGDLS and CDR2 as YYNGEE.

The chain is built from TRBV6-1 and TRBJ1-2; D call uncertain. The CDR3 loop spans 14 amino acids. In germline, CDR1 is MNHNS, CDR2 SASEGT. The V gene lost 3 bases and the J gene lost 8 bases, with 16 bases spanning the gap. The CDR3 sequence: CASSEPLISRGYTF. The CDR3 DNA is TGTGCCAGCAGTGAGCCTCTGATAAGCCGGGGCTACACCTTC.

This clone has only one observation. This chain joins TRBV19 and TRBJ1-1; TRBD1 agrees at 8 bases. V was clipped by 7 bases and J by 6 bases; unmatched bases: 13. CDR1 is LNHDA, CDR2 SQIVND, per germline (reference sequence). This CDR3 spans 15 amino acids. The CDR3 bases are TGTGCCAGTACAACCTTGGACAGGGTAGGGGCTGAAGCTTTCTTT. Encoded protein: CASTTLDRVGAEAFF.

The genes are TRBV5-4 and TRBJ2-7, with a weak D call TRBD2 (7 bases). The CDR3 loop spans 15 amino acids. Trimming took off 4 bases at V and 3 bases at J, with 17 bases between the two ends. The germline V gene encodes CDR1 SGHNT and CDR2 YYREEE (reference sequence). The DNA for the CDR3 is TGTGCCAGCAGCGCCAGGGGCGGGAGTAACTACGAGCAGTACTTC. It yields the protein CASSARGGSNYEQYF.

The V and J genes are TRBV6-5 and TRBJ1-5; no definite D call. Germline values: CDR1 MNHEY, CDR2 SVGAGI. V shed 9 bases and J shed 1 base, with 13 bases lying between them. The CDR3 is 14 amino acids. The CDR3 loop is CASGVGGSNQPQHF. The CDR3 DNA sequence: TGTGCCAGTGGGGTGGGCGGGAGCAATCAGCCCCAGCATTTT.

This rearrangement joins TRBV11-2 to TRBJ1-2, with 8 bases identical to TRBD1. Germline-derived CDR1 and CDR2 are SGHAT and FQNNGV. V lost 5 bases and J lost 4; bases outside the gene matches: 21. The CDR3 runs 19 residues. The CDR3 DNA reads TGTGCCAGCAGCCCTCTGCTAAACCTTGGGACAGGACATGTCTATGGCTACACCTTC. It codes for CASSPLLNLGTGHVYGYTF.

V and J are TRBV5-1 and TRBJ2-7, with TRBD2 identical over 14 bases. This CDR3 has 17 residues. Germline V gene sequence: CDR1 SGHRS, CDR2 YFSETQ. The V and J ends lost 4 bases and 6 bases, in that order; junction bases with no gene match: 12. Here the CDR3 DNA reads TGCGCCAGCAGCCCTCGACTAGCGGGAGGGCCTCCTATCGAGCAGTACTTC. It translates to CASSPRLAGGPPIEQYF.

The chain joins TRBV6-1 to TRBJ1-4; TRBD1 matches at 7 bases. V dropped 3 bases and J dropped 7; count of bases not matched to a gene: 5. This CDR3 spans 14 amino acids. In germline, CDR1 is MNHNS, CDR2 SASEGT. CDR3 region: CASSERGRSEKLFF. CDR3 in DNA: TGTGCCAGCAGTGAGAGGGGGCGAAGTGAAAAACTGTTTTTT.

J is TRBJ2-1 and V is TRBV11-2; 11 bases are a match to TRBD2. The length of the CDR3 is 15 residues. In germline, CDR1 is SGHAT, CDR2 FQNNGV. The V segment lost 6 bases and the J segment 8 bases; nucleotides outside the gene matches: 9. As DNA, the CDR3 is TGTGCCAGCAGTTTTAGCGGGAGGGCCATCGATGAGCAGTTCTTC. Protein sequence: CASSFSGRAIDEQFF.

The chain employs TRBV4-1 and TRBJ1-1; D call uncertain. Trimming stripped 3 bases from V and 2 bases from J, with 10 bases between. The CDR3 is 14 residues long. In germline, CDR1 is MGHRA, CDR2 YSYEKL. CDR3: CASSHISFNTEAFF. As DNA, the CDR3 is TGCGCCAGCAGCCATATTTCCTTTAACACTGAAGCTTTCTTT.

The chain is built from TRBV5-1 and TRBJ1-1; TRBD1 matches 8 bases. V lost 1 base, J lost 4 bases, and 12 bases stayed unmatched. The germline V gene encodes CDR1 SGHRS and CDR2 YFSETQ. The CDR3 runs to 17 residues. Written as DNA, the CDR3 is TGCGCCAGCAGCTTGTATCAGGGGGCGCGGAAGGCCACTGAAGCTTTCTTT. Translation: CASSLYQGARKATEAFF.

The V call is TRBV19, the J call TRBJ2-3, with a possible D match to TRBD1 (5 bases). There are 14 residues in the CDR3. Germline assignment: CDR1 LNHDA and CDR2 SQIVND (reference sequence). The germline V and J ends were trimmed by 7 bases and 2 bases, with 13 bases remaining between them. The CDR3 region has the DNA TGTGCCAGTACCCCGACAGAATTCACAGATACGCAGTATTTT. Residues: CASTPTEFTDTQYF.

The CDR3 region is CATSRLPRTNEKLFF. The CDR3 DNA sequence: TGTGCCACCAGCCGACTTCCCAGAACTAATGAAAAACTGTTTTTT. The gene calls are TRBV15 and TRBJ1-4; D remains unclear. With 5 bases removed from V and 1 base from J, the gap between germline ends came to 11 bases. Germline CDR1 is LNHNV and CDR2 is YYDKDF (reference sequence). This CDR3 contains 15 residues.

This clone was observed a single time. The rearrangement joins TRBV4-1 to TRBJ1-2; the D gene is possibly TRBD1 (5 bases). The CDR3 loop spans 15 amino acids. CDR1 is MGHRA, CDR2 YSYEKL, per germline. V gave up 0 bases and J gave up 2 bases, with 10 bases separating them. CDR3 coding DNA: TGCGCCAGCAGCCAAGAGGTCGGGGGGAACTATGGCTACACCTTC. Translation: CASSQEVGGNYGYTF.

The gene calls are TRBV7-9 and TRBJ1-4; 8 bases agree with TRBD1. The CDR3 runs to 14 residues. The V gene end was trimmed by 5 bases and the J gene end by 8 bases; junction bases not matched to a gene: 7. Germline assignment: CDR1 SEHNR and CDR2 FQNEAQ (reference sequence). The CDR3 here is CASSRDRSGEKLFF. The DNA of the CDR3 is TGTGCCAGCAGCCGGGACAGGTCTGGGGAAAAACTGTTTTTT.

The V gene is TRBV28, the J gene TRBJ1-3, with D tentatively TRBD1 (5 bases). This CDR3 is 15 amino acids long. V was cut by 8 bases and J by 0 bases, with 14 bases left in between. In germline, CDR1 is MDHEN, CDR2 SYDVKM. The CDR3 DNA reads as TGTGCCAGCGGGCCCCTGGGGCCCTCTGGAAACACCATATATTTT. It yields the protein CASGPLGPSGNTIYF. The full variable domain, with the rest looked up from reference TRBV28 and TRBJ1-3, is DVKVTQSSRYLVKRTGEKVFLECVQDMDHENMFWYRQDPGLGLRLIYFSYDVKMKEKGDIPEGYSVSREKKERFSLILESASTNQTSMYLCASGPLGPSGNTIYFGEGSWLTVV.

CDR3 loop: CASSARWLAGVKNTGELFF. CDR3 nucleotide sequence: TGTGCCAGCAGCGCAAGGTGGCTAGCGGGAGTAAAAAACACCGGGGAGCTGTTTTTT. V usage is TRBV7-2 and J usage is TRBJ2-2; 10 nucleotides align to TRBD2. The CDR3 is made up of 19 amino acids. J was trimmed by 2 bases and V by 5 bases; bases with no gene match: 14. CDR1 and CDR2 from the germline V gene are SGHTA and FQGNSA.

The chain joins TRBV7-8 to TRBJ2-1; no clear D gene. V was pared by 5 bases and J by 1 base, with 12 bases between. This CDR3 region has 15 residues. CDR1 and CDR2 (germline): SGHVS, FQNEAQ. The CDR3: CASSEESASYNEQFF. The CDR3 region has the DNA TGTGCCAGCAGCGAGGAGAGCGCGTCCTACAATGAGCAGTTCTTC. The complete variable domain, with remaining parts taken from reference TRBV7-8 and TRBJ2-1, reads GAGVSQSPRYKVAKRGQDVALRCDPISGHVSLFWYQQALGQGPEFLTYFQNEAQLDKSGLPSDRFFAERPEGSVSTLKIQRTQQEDSAVYLCASSEESASYNEQFFGPGTRLTVL.

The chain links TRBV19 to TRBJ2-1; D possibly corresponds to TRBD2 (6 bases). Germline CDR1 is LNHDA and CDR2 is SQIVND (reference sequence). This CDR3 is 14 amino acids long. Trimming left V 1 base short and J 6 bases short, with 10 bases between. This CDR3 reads CASSIVGGGNEQFF. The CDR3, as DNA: TGTGCCAGTAGTATAGTGGGAGGTGGCAATGAGCAGTTCTTC.